This paragraph reports one TCR beta chain. As yet, its antigen is unknown. This sample stems from a study of T-cell reconstitution after alpha-beta-depleted transplantation in children. Preparation of the TCRbeta library used unique molecular identifiers. TCRdb re-analysed the PCR reads in MiXCR, keeping a single row per CDR3 protein. The repertoire holds a few hundred thousand distinct CDR3 sequences, with 43% as singletons. Study results and limitations: For some patients, TCRbeta diversity was high at day 60 because of recipient T cells and thymic progenitors that survived. Once a year had passed after transplant, T-cell counts and diversity came mostly from newly produced T cells. By about two months after transplant, alpha-beta T cells reportedly arose from several hundred graft clones that had expanded.

Specimen: PBMCs, collected before TCRalphabeta/CD19-depleted stem cell transplant. The receptor's source is a girl aged 2 to 10 with aplastic anemia, due to receive a stem cell transplant.

CDR3 region: CASSSPSETEFF. In DNA, the CDR3 is TGTGCCAGCAGTTCCCCCTCAGAAACGGAGTTCTTC. The chain has TRBV28 and TRBJ2-1; D is ambiguous. This CDR3 is 12 amino acids long. Germline loops: CDR1 MDHEN, CDR2 SYDVKM. The V gene lost 4 bases and the J gene lost 14 bases, with 15 bases spanning the gap. The entire variable domain, with the rest obtained from reference TRBV28 and TRBJ2-1, is as follows: DVKVTQSSRYLVKRTGEKVFLECVQDMDHENMFWYRQDPGLGLRLIYFSYDVKMKEKGDIPEGYSVSREKKERFSLILESASTNQTSMYLCASSSPSETEFFGPGTRLTVL.